The sequence of this T cell receptor beta chain was determined in a study of OX40 agonist ivuxolimab in advanced cancers. Profiling relied on immunoSEQ multiplex PCR, and the TCRdb table lists in-frame clones only, not all of them. The sample yields fewer than 20,000 clones, just over 70% seen once. V lost 5 bases and J 10 bases, leaving 12 bases between the germline ends. The CDR3 contains 11 residues. In germline, CDR1 is MNHEY, CDR2 SVGAGI. In its sample, this clone was seen once. The sample consisted of CD4+ or CD8+ T cells sorted from blood, taken in a trial of the OX40 agonist ivuxolimab. The chain carries TRBV6-5 and TRBJ2-7; TRBD2 might be the D (5 bases). This receptor was identified in an adult with an advanced solid tumor such as melanoma, head and neck, liver or kidney cancer. The CDR3 is CASSPGLDQYF. The CDR3 bases are TGTGCCAGCAGTCCCGGACTTGACCAGTACTTC.